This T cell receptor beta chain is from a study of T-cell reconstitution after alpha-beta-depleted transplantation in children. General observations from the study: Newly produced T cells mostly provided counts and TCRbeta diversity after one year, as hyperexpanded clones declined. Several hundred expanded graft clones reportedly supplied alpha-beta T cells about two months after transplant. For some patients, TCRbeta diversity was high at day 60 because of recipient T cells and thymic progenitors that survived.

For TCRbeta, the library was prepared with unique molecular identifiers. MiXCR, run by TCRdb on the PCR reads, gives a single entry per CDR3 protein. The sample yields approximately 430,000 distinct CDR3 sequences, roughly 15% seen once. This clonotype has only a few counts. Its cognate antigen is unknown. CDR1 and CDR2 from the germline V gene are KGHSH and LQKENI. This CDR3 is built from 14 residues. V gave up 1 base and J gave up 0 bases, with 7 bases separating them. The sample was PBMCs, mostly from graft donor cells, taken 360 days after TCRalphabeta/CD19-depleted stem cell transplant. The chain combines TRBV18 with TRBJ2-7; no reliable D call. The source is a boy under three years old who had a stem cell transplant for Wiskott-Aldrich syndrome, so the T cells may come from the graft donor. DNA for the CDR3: TGTGCCAGCTCACCACTCGGAGCCTCCTACGAGCAGTACTTC. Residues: CASSPLGASYEQYF.